The clone carrying this T cell receptor beta chain occurred many times. The data belong to a study of molecular identifiers for immune sequencing clone quantification. TCRdb analysed the PCR reads with MiXCR anew, one entry per CDR3 protein. The table includes 300,000 to 400,000 distinct CDR3 sequences, about 22% detected once. The CDR3 spans 14 residues. V lost 3 bases and J 7 bases, leaving 12 bases between the germline ends. The clonotype comes from a human donor in good health. Some libraries in this study had Jurkat cell RNA spiked in. The rearrangement links TRBV12-3 or TRBV12-4 to TRBJ1-4; D may be TRBD1 (6 bases). Sequenced: naive CD8+ T cells from blood, with Jurkat cell RNA spiked in. The subset denotes: FACS-sorted CD8+CD4-CCR7+CD45RA+ naive T cells. The CDR3 coding sequence is TGTGCCAGCAGTTTGGAGGGGGTCGGTGAAAAACTGTTTTTT. This encodes CASSLEGVGEKLFF.